The next 12 T cell receptor beta chains were all read from a single sample in a study of glioma-infiltrating T cells. Using RNA template, CDR3s of TCR alpha and beta were amplified with iRepertoire arm-PCR. TCRdb ran MiXCR on the multiplex PCR reads and lists one entry per CDR3 protein. Of about 380,000 distinct CDR3 sequences listed, less than 50% are singletons. The sequenced sample was glioma tissue, nonneoplastic brain tissue, or PBMCs (not recorded which). The receptors stem from a human donor with low-grade glioma or glioblastoma, undergoing nonglioma brain surgery, or in good health (not recorded which).

The CDR3 nucleotides read TGCAGCGTCGTACAGGGGTGGGGACAGACCCAGTACTTC. Its protein is CSVVQGWGQTQYF. The rearrangement uses TRBV29-1 and TRBJ2-5, with 7 bases that match TRBD1. The CDR3 consists of 13 residues. The germline CDR1 and CDR2 sequences are SQVTM and ANQGSEA. The V segment lost 6 bases and the J segment 6 bases; nucleotides outside the gene matches: 10.

The chain couples TRBV20-1 to TRBJ2-7; D is undetermined. Trimming left V 6 bases short and J 1 base short, with 16 bases between. CDR1 and CDR2 from the germline V gene are DFQATT and SNEGSKA (reference sequence). The CDR3 is made up of 14 amino acids. CDR3 coding DNA: TGCAGTGCCCCCCGGCTTAGAGATTCCTACGAGCAGTACTTC. Its translation is CSAPRLRDSYEQYF.

To note about this clonotype: The junction departs from the called germline gene at one end, perhaps through a read error. The chain joins TRBV5-4 to TRBJ2-7; TRBD1 matches at 11 bases. This CDR3 comprises 14 residues. Germline V lookup: CDR1 SGHNT, CDR2 YYREEE (reference sequence). CDR3 nucleotides: TGCGCCAGCACTCCCGGGACAGGGGGTCGGGAGCAGTACTTC. It encodes CASTPGTGGREQYF. The variable domain in full, with the rest retrieved from reference TRBV5-4 and TRBJ2-7, is ETGVTQSPTHLIKTRGQQVTLRCSSQSGHNTVSWYQQALGQGPQFIFQYYREEENGRGNFPPRFSGLQFPNYSSELNVNALELDDSALYLCASTPGTGGREQYFGPGTRLTVT.

This clonotype was observed a few times. The chain couples TRBV11-2 to TRBJ2-1; 12 positions match TRBD2. CDR1 and CDR2 (germline): SGHAT, FQNNGV. The CDR3 is made up of 22 amino acids. V was clipped by 3 bases and J by 0 bases; unmatched bases: 18. The CDR3 loop reads CASSLGGATGTSGRSSYNEQFF. DNA of the CDR3: TGTGCCAGCAGCTTGGGGGGTGCGACTGGGACTAGCGGGCGAAGCTCCTACAATGAGCAGTTCTTC.

With respect to this clonotype: This could be a read error, since a much larger clone is one nucleotide away. This rearrangement joins TRBV6-2 or TRBV6-3 to TRBJ1-2; no clear D gene. This CDR3 comprises 16 residues. Germline V gives CDR1 MNHEY, CDR2 SVGEGT. The DNA for the CDR3 is TGTGCCAACAGTTTGTATGGGCAGTCGACTAACTATGGCTACACCTTC. Translation: CANSLYGQSTNYGYTF.

The chain is built from TRBV11-2 and TRBJ2-5; D is unclear. Germline V lookup: CDR1 SGHAT, CDR2 FQNNGV. CDR3 length: 15 amino acids. V lost 1 base, J lost 5 bases, and 14 bases lay in between. The CDR3 loop is CASSLVPQTVETQYF. The CDR3 DNA sequence: TGTGCCAGCAGCTTAGTACCCCAGACGGTGGAGACCCAGTACTTC. The variable domain in full, with the rest retrieved from reference TRBV11-2 and TRBJ2-5, is EAGVAQSPRYKIIEKRQSVAFWCNPISGHATLYWYQQILGQGPKLLIQFQNNGVVDDSQLPKDRFSAERLKGVDSTLKIQPAKLEDSAVYLCASSLVPQTVETQYFGPGTRLLVL.

This clonotype was counted a few times. The rearrangement links TRBV7-3 to TRBJ1-2; D gene unclear. The CDR3 is 14 amino acids. Germline values: CDR1 SGHTA, CDR2 FQGTGA. V was cut by 2 bases and J by 9 bases, with 16 bases left in between. The DNA for the CDR3 is TGTGCCAGCAGCTTAGACGACGGCCCTCGGAGCTACACCTTC. This codes for CASSLDDGPRSYTF.

In its sample, this clonotype was seen once. CDR3 in DNA: TGTGCCAGCAGCCACGGGACTAGCCAAGAGACCCAGTACTTC. It yields the protein CASSHGTSQETQYF. The rearrangement uses TRBV27 and TRBJ2-5; TRBD2 aligns across 8 bases. Unmatched junction bases numbered 4, after V lost 6 bases and J lost 1 base. CDR3 length: 14 amino acids. The germline V gene encodes CDR1 MNHEY and CDR2 SMNVEV (reference sequence).

This chain links TRBV27 with TRBJ1-2; D may be TRBD1 (5 bases). The ends were cut back, 6 bases at V and 14 bases at J, with 28 bases in the middle. The CDR3 consists of 15 residues. Germline V gene sequence: CDR1 MNHEY, CDR2 SMNVEV (reference sequence). The CDR3 spells CASSLVGGAPYAGTF. DNA for the CDR3: TGTGCCAGCAGCTTGGTGGGGGGAGCTCCCTATGCTGGAACCTTC.

Note on this clonotype: A much bigger clone sits one base away, suggesting this may be a read error. This rearrangement joins TRBV27 to TRBJ2-7; 8 bases match TRBD1. The better agreement between TRBJ1-2 and the DNA end casts doubt on the J call. Germline V gives CDR1 MNHEY, CDR2 SMNVEV (reference sequence). This CDR3 region has 15 residues. Here the CDR3 reads CASSGGQGPTYGYTF. The CDR3 bases are TGTGCCAGCAGTGGAGGACAGGGCCCTACCTATGGCTACACCTTC.

This clonotype has a single count. A single base separates this from a much larger clone, so it may be a read error. This chain links TRBV27 with TRBJ2-7, with 9 bases lining up with TRBD1. Per the germline V gene, CDR1 is MNHEY and CDR2 is SMNVEV (reference sequence). The CDR3 has 15 residues. The CDR3 spells CAGSRPGTGFGEQYF. As DNA, the CDR3 is TGTGCCGGCAGTAGGCCCGGGACAGGGTTTGGCGAGCAGTACTTC.

This clonotype was seen only a few times. The rearrangement links TRBV12-3 or TRBV12-4 to TRBJ2-5; D gene unclear. The CDR3 has 14 residues. V was shortened by 3 bases and J by 1 base, with 9 bases between the two germline ends. The CDR3 sequence: CASSLQLIQETQYF. For the CDR3, the DNA is TGTGCCAGCAGTTTGCAACTTATCCAAGAGACCCAGTACTTC.